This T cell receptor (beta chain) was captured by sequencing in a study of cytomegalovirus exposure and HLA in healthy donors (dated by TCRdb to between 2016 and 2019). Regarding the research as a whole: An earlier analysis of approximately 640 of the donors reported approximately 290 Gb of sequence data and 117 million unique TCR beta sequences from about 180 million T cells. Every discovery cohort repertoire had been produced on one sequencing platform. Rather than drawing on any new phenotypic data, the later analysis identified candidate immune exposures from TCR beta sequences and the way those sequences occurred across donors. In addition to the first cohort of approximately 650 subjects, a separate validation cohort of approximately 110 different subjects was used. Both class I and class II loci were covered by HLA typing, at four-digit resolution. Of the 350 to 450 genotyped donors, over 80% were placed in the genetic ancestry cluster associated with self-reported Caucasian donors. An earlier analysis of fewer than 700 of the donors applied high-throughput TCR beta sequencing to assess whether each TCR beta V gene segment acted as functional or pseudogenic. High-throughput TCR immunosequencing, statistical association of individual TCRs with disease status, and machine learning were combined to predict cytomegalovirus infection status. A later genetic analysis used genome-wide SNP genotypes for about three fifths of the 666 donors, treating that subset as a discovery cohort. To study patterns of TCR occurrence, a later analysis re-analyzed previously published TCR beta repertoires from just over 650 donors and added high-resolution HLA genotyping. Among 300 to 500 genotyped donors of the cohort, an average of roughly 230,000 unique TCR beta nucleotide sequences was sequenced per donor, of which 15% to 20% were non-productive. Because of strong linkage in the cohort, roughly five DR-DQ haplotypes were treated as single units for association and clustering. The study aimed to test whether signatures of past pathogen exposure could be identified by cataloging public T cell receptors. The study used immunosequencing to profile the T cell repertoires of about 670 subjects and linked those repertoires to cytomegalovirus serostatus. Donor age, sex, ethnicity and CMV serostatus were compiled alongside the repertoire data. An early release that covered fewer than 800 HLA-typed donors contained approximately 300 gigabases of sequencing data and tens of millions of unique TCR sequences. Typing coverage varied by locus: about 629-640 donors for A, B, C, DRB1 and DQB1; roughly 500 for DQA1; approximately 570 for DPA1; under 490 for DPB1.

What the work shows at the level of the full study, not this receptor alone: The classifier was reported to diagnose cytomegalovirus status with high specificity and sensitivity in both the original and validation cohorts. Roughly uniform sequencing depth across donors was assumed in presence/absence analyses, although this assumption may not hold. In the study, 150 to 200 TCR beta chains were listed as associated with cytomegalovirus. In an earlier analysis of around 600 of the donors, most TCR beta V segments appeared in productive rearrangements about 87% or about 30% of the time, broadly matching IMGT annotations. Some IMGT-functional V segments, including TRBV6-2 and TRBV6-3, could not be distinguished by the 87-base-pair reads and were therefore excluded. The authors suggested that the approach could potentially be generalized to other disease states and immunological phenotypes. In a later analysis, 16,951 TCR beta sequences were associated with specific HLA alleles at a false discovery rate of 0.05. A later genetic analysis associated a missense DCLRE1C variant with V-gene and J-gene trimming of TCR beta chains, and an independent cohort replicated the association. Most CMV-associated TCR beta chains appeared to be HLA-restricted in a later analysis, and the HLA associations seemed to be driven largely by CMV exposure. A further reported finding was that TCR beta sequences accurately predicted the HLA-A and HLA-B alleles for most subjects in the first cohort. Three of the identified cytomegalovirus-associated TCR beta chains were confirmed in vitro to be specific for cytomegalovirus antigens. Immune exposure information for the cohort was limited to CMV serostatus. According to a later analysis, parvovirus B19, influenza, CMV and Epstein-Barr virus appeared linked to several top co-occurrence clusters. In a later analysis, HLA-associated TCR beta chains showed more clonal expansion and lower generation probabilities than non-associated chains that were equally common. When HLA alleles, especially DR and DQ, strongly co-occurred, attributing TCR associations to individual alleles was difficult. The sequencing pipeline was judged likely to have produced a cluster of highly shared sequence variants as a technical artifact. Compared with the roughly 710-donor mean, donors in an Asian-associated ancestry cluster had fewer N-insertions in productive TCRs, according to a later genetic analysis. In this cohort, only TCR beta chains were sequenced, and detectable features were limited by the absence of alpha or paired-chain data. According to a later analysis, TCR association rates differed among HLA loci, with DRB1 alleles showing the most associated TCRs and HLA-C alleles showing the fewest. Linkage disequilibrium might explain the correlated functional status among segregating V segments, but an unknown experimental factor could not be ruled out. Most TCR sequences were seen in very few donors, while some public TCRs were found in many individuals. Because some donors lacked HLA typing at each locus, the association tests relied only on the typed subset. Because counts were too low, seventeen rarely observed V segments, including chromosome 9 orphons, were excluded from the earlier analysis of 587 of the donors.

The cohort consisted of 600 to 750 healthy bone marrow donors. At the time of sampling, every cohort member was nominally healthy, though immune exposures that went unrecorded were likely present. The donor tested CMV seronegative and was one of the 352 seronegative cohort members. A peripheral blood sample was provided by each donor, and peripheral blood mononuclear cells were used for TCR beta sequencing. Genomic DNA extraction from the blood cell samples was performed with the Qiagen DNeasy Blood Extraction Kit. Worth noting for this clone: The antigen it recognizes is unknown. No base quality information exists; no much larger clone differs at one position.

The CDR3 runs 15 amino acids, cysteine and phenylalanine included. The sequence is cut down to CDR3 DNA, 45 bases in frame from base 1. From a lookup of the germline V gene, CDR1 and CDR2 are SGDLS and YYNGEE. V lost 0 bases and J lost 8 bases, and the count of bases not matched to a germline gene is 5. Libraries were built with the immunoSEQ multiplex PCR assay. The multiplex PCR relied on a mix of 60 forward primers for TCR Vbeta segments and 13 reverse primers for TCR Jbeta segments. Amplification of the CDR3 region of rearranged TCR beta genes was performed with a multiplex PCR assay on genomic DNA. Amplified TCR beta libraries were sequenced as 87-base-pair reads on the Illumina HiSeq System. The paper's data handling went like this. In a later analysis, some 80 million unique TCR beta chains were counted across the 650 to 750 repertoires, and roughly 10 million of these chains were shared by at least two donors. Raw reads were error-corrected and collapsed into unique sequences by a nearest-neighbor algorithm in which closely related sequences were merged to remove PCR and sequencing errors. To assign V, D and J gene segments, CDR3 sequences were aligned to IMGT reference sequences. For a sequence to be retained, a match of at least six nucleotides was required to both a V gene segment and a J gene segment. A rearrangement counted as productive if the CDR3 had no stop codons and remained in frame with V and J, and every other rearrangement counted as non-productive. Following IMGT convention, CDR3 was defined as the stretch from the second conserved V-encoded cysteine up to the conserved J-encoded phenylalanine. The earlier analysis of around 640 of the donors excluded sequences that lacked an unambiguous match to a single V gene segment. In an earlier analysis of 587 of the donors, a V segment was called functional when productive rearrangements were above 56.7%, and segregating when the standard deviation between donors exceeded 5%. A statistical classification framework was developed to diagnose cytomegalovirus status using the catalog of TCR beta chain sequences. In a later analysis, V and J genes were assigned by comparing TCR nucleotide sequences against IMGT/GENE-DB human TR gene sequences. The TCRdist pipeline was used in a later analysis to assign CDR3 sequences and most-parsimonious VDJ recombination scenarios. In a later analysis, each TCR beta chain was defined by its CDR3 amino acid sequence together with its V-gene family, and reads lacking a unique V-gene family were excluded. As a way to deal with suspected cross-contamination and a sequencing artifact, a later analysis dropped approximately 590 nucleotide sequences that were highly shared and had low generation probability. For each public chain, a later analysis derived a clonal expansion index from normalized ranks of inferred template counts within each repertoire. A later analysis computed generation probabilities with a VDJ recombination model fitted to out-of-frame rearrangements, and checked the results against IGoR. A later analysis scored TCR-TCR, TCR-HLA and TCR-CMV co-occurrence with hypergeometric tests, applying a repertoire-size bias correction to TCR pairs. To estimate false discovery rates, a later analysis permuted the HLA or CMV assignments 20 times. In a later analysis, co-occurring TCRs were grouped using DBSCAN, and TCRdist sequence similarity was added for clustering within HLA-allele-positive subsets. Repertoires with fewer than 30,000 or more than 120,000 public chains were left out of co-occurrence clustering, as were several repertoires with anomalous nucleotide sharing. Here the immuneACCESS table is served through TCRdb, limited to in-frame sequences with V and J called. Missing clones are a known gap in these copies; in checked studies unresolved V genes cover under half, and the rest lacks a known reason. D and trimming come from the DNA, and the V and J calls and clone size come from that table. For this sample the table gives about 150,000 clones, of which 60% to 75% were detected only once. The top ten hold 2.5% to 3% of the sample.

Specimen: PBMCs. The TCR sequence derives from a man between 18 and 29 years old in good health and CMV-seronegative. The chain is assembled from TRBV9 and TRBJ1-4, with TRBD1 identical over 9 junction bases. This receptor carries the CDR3 CASSVGAGQGEKLFF. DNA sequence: TGTGCCAGCAGCGTAGGGGCTGGACAGGGGGAAAAACTGTTTTTT.